This TCR beta chain was sequenced in a study of CD8 T cells in ankylosing spondylitis. TCRdb independently ran MiXCR on the 5' RACE reads; one entry per CDR3 protein. This table holds 350,000 to 400,000 distinct CDR3 sequences, 20% found once. The CDR3 sequence is 15 residues long. The V gene lost 2 bases and the J gene lost 0 bases, with 12 bases spanning the gap. Germline CDR1 and CDR2: DFQATT and SNEGSKA (reference sequence). Study-wide results and caveats: Researchers reportedly found disease-linked clones significantly enriched in matched ankylosing spondylitis synovial fluid.

This clonotype came up a few times. Its specificity is unknown. The sequence came from a male donor with ankylosing spondylitis or in good health (not recorded which). The chain combines TRBV20-1 with TRBJ2-3; D may be TRBD2 (6 bases). The source material was blood, either unsorted or a sorted T cell fraction (not recorded which). CDR3 nucleotide sequence: TGCAGTGCTAGACCAGCGGGTGTTAGCACAGATACGCAGTATTTT. Protein: CSARPAGVSTDTQYF.